The rows below give T cell receptor beta chains drawn from one sample of a study of blood T cell repertoires in COVID-19. The data were produced by immunoSEQ multiplex PCR, yet TCRdb's version contains in-frame clones alone and is incomplete. The table includes approximately 170,000 clones, approximately 86% detected once. The specimen was peripheral blood. The receptors were sampled from a man aged 70-80 years with acute or convalescent COVID-19. Both conserved end residues are part of each CDR3. A D gene is named only where the DNA matches it firmly. The size field is filled for only some rows; it gives once, few, many or a size class.

>TRBJ2-1|TRBD1|.|TRBV27
TGTGCCAGCAGTTCCGGGACAGGGTACAATGAGCAGTTCTTC
CASSSGTGYNEQFF
>TRBJ2-7|TRBD2|.|TRBV30
TGTGCCTGGAGTCGTTTAGCGGGCTCCTACGAGCAGTACTTC
CAWSRLAGSYEQYF
>TRBJ2-7|TRBD1|.|TRBV7-3
TGTGCCAGCAGCGCGGGACAGGGGTCCGCCTACGAGCAGTACTTC
CASSAGQGSAYEQYF
>TRBJ2-3|.|.|TRBV3-1/TRBV3-2
TGTGCCAGCAGCCCTGGGGGGGCTGGCACAGATACGCAGTATTTT
CASSPGGAGTDTQYF
>TRBJ1-1|.|.|TRBV5-4
TGTGCCAGCAGCTTGCCAGGCGGAGGGGTAAGGGGAGCTTTCTTT
CASSLPGGGVRGAFF
>TRBJ1-2|.|few|TRBV6-5
TGTGCCAGCAGTAGCACGGTCTATGGCTACACCTTC
CASSSTVYGYTF
>TRBJ2-1|.|.|TRBV5-6
TGTGCCAGCCTACGGCCGGGGGCCTACAATGAGCAGTTCTTC
CASLRPGAYNEQFF
>TRBJ2-1|TRBD1|.|TRBV6-5
TGTGCCAGCAGTCGGGACAGGCATAATGAGCAGTTCTTC
CASSRDRHNEQFF
>TRBJ2-5|TRBD1|.|TRBV2
TGTGCCAGCAGTGTTGGCATCGGGACAGGGGGAGAGACCCAGTACTTC
CASSVGIGTGGETQYF
>TRBJ2-2|.|.|TRBV6-5
TGTGCCAGCAGCCCCCGGAAGGGGGACACCGGGGAGCTGTTTTTT
CASSPRKGDTGELFF
>TRBJ1-1|TRBD1|.|TRBV4-1
TGCGCCAGCAGCCAAGCAGACAAGGGGGCCACTGAAGCTTTCTTT
CASSQADKGATEAFF
>TRBJ2-5|.|.|TRBV5-1
TGCGCCAGCAGCTTGTACCAGGGCCACCAAGAGACCCAGTACTTC
CASSLYQGHQETQYF
>TRBJ2-3|TRBD1|.|TRBV19
TGTGCCAGTAGGGACAGGGGGGGGGAAGATACGCAGTATTTT
CASRDRGGEDTQYF
>TRBJ2-2|.|few|TRBV7-2
TGTGCCAGCAGCGTCACAAGCACCGGGGAGCTGTTTTTT
CASSVTSTGELFF
>TRBJ2-1|TRBD1|.|TRBV6-6
TGTGCCAGCATTAAGGACAGGGGAGGCGGTGAGCAGTTCTTC
CASIKDRGGGEQFF
>TRBJ2-2|.|.|TRBV15
TGTGCCACCAGGTACAGGAGCACCGGGGAGCTGTTTTTT
CATRYRSTGELFF
>TRBJ1-1|.|.|TRBV18
TGTGCCAGCTCACAGAGCGAGGCATCGAACACTGAAGCTTTCTTT
CASSQSEASNTEAFF
>TRBJ2-5|.|.|TRBV28
TGTGCCAGCAGTCTCTACAGGGCCGTCCATCGCCAAGAGACCCAGTACTTC
CASSLYRAVHRQETQYF
>TRBJ1-6|.|.|TRBV5-6
TGTGCCAGCACTAGGGGAACAGGGAGTCATCTCTCACCCCTCCACTTT
CASTRGTGSHLSPLHF
>TRBJ2-3|TRBD2|.|TRBV11-3
TGTGCCAGCAGCGGGACTAGCGGACCTGGGGATACGCAGTATTTT
CASSGTSGPGDTQYF
>TRBJ2-2|TRBD1|.|TRBV19
TGTGCCAGTAGCCCCCGCCGGGACAGACCGACCGGGGAGCTGTTTTTT
CASSPRRDRPTGELFF
>TRBJ2-7|TRBD2|once|TRBV7-9
TGTGCCAGCAGCTCACTGACGGCTAGCGGGGGGATCTACGAGCAGTACTTC
CASSSLTASGGIYEQYF
>TRBJ1-3|TRBD1|.|TRBV5-1
TGCGCCAGCAGCCTGGGGACAGGAGAAGGAAACACCATATATTTT
CASSLGTGEGNTIYF
>TRBJ1-6|.|.|TRBV9
TGTGCCAGCAGCACAAGGGGGGGTTCCTATAATTCACCCCTCCACTTT
CASSTRGGSYNSPLHF
>TRBJ2-7|.|.|TRBV7-2
TGTGCCAGCAGCGAGGAGGGACTCTACGAGCAGTACTTC
CASSEEGLYEQYF
>TRBJ2-7|TRBD2|.|TRBV2
TGTGCCAGCAGTGAAATACTAGCGGGACTCAACGAGCAGTACTTC
CASSEILAGLNEQYF
>TRBJ1-5|.|few|TRBV20-1
TGCAGTGCTAGTATTTCCGCAGGGCAGCAACCCCAGCATTTT
CSASISAGQQPQHF
>TRBJ2-7|TRBD1|.|TRBV7-2
TGTGCCAGCAGCTTAGCGCCAAGGGGGCGAAACTACGAGCAGTACTTC
CASSLAPRGRNYEQYF
>TRBJ1-2|TRBD1|.|TRBV9
TGTGCCAGCAGCGTAACGCGGGACAGTCGGGGCTACACCTTC
CASSVTRDSRGYTF
>TRBJ1-1|.|once|TRBV20-1
TGCAGTGCTAGAGAGGTCACAGAAGCTTTCTTT
CSAREVTEAFF
>TRBJ1-6|.|few|TRBV2
TGTGCCAGCAGTATACAGGGTGAATTTGGTAATTCACCCCTCCACTTT
CASSIQGEFGNSPLHF
>TRBJ2-1|TRBD1|.|TRBV15
TGTGCCACCAGACGTGAGACAGGGGTCGTTGAGCAGTTCTTC
CATRRETGVVEQFF
>TRBJ1-2|TRBD1|.|TRBV3-1/TRBV3-2
TGTGCCAGCAGCCCAAGGACAGGGAGGTATGGCTACACCTTC
CASSPRTGRYGYTF
>TRBJ2-7|.|.|TRBV6-5
TGTGCCAGCAGTTTGAGGGACAAGTCGGGGGAGCAGTACTTC
CASSLRDKSGEQYF
>TRBJ1-6|.|.|TRBV7-3
TGTGCCAGCAGCTTGGGCGCCCCGGATAATTCACCCCTCCACTTT
CASSLGAPDNSPLHF
>TRBJ2-1|TRBD2|.|TRBV27
TGTGCCAGCAGCACATTTGGCCGGGCTAGCGGTTACAATGAGCAGTTCTTC
CASSTFGRASGYNEQFF
>TRBJ2-1|TRBD1|.|TRBV15
TGTGCCACCGGAGCAGGGGGAACCGGGGCAATAGAGCAGTTCTTC
CATGAGGTGAIEQFF
>TRBJ2-5|TRBD1|few|TRBV19
TGTGCCAGTAGACTGACCGGGACAGCGTACCAAGAGACCCAGTACTTC
CASRLTGTAYQETQYF
>TRBJ2-7|TRBD2|.|TRBV28
TGTGCCGCGGGGAGGGCTCCTCGCACCTACGAGCAGTACTTC
CAAGRAPRTYEQYF
>TRBJ1-1|TRBD1|.|TRBV15
TGTGCCACCAGCAGAGACGGACAGGGCGGTCGGACGGCAGCTTTCTTT
CATSRDGQGGRTAAFF
>TRBJ1-3|.|.|TRBV15
TGTGCCACCAGCAGGCGGGACTCTGGAAACACCATATATTTT
CATSRRDSGNTIYF
>TRBJ1-1|.|once|TRBV29-1
TGCAGCGTTGGATTTAGTGCGGAACCGAACACTGAAGCTTTCTTT
CSVGFSAEPNTEAFF
>TRBJ1-1|.|few|TRBV6-5
TGTGCCACCTCCGGGGGGTTCTACACTGAAGCTTTCTTT
CATSGGFYTEAFF
>TRBJ1-6|.|.|TRBV12-3/TRBV12-4
TGTGCCAGCAGTTTAGTCGGGGGGCTCTCCCTCCACTTT
CASSLVGGLSLHF
>TRBJ2-3|TRBD2|.|TRBV5-1
TGCGCCAGCAGCTCAGCCGAGGCGGGAGCAGGCACAGATACGCAGTATTTT
CASSSAEAGAGTDTQYF
>TRBJ2-4|TRBD1|.|TRBV28
TGTGCCAGCAGTTTCCGGGACAGGGGAAACATTCAGTACTTC
CASSFRDRGNIQYF